This T cell receptor (beta chain) was recovered during a study of untreated major depressive disorder. The assay was immunoSEQ multiplex PCR, and TCRdb's table has in-frame clones only and misses some. The sample yields more than 20,000 clones, just under 95% seen once. Blood, about 30 ml, was drawn into EDTA tubes. Magnetic negative selection enriched CD4+ T cells from thawed PBMCs. This CDR3 is 16 amino acids long. Losses at the gene ends were 0 bases for V and 4 bases for J; bases not matched to a gene: 7. Germline V lookup: CDR1 SGHRS, CDR2 YFSETQ. Specimen: CD4+ T cells from PBMCs. The chain couples TRBV5-1 to TRBJ2-5, with 9 bases identical to TRBD1. The TCR comes from a young man in good health. The DNA for the CDR3 is TGCGCCAGCAGCTTGGGACAGGGGGTTGGGGGAGAGACCCAGTACTTC. This codes for CASSLGQGVGGETQYF.